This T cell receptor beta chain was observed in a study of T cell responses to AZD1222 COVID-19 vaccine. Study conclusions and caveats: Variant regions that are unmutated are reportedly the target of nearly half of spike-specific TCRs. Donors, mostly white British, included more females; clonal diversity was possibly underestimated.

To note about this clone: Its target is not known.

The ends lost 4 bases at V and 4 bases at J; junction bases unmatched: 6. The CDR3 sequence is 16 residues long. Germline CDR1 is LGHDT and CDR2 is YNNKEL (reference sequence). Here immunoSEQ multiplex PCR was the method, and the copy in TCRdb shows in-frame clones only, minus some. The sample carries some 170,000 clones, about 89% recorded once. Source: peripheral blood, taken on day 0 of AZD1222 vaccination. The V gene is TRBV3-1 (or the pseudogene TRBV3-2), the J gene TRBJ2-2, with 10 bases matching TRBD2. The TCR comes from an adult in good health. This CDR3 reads CASSRSERGGTGELFF. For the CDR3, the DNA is TGTGCCAGCAGCCGCAGTGAGCGGGGGGGCACCGGGGAGCTGTTTTTT.